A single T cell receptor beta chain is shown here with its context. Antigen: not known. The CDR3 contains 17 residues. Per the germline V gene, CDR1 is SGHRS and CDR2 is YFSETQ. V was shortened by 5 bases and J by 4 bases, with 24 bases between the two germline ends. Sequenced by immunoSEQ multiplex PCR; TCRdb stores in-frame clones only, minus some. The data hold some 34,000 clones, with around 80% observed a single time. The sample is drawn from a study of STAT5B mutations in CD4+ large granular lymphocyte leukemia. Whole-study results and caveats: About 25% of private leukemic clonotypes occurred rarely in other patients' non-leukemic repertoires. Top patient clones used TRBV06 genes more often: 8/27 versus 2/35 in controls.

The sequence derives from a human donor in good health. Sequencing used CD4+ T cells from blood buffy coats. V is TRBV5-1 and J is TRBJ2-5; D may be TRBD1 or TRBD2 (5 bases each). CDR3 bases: TGCGCCAGCAGATCACCTCAGGGCCCTTCAGAGGGAGAGACCCAGTACTTC. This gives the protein CASRSPQGPSEGETQYF.